What follows are 20 T cell receptor beta chains derived from one specimen sequenced in a study of shared clonotypes between healthy human individuals. TCRdb keeps only in-frame clones here, not all; method: immunoSEQ multiplex PCR. The sample carries some 1.4 million clones, over 95% recorded once. What was sequenced was naive CD4+ T cells sorted from blood. The subset is: CD45RA+ positively selected. The receptors were sampled from a man between 25 and 39 years old in good health.

The chain joins TRBV5-1 to TRBJ2-3, with D perhaps TRBD2 (5 bases). The germline CDR1 and CDR2 sequences are SGHRS and YFSETQ. CDR3 size: 16 residues. The V and J ends lost 4 bases and 2 bases respectively, with 17 bases between them. This chain's CDR3 is CASSPGLLSPTDTQYF. The DNA for the CDR3 is TGCGCCAGCAGCCCCGGACTTCTCTCCCCCACAGATACGCAGTATTTT.

The gene calls are TRBV19 and TRBJ1-3; a weak D match, TRBD1 (5 bases). The CDR3 extends over 15 amino acids. Germline V CDR1 and CDR2: LNHDA, SQIVND (reference sequence). V was shortened by 3 bases and J by 0 bases, with 9 bases between the two germline ends. The CDR3 loop reads CASSIPGRSGNTIYF. As DNA, the CDR3 is TGTGCCAGTAGTATCCCAGGGCGCTCTGGAAACACCATATATTTT.

Notes on this clone: A read error may explain this, as a much larger clone is one base away. This sample includes further DNA sequences coding for the same CDR3. This chain links TRBV25-1 with TRBJ2-7, with D hard to call. V lost 5 bases, J lost 1 base, and 3 bases lay in between. This CDR3 is 11 amino acids long. Germline V gives CDR1 MGHDK, CDR2 SYGVNS. The CDR3 region has the DNA TGTGCCAGCAGTAGTTCCTACGAGCAGTACTTC. Translation: CASSSSYEQYF.

The chain couples TRBV19 to TRBJ2-5, with TRBD2 matching over 7 bases. J was trimmed by 5 bases and V by 5 bases; bases with no gene match: 11. The CDR3 is 15 residues long. In germline, CDR1 is LNHDA, CDR2 SQIVND (reference sequence). CDR3 nucleotide sequence: TGTGCCAGTAGTGGGGGGGTTGGTGTATCGGAGACCCAGTACTTC. This encodes CASSGGVGVSETQYF.

The CDR3 loop is CASSQDLLRETQYF. CDR3 coding DNA: TGCGCCAGCAGCCAAGATCTGCTTCGGGAGACCCAGTACTTC. V is TRBV4-3 and J is TRBJ2-5, with D uncertain. Trimming took 0 bases from V and 5 from J, leaving 10 bases between them. The CDR3 covers 14 residues. Germline-derived CDR1 and CDR2 are LGHNA and YSLEER.

This clone was recorded only once. The J gene is TRBJ2-3, the V gene TRBV18; TRBD1 or TRBD2 may be the D gene (5 bases each). Trimming took off 3 bases at V and 2 bases at J, with 12 bases between the two ends. This CDR3 is 15 amino acids long. Germline V gene lookup returns CDR1 KGHSH and CDR2 LQKENI. CDR3 residues: CASSPSGPYTDTQYF. The CDR3 nucleotides read TGTGCCAGCTCACCGTCGGGACCCTACACAGATACGCAGTATTTT.

The genes are TRBV9 and TRBJ1-2; possible D gene TRBD1, 6 bases. The V and J ends lost 3 bases and 5 bases respectively, with 17 bases between them. Germline assignment: CDR1 SGDLS and CDR2 YYNGEE. This CDR3 is built from 15 residues. CDR3 amino acids: CASSALPGHSYGYTF. As DNA, the CDR3 is TGTGCCAGCAGCGCGCTACCGGGACACTCATATGGCTACACCTTC.

The chain is built from TRBV27 and TRBJ1-4; D unresolved. The CDR3 contains 14 residues. V dropped 3 bases and J dropped 7 bases, with 12 bases sitting between them. CDR1 and CDR2 (germline): MNHEY, SMNVEV (reference sequence). The CDR3 DNA follows: TGTGCCAGCAGTTTGTGGGGTGTGGCTGAAAAACTGTTTTTT. Encoded protein: CASSLWGVAEKLFF.

The rearrangement links TRBV11-2 to TRBJ2-7, with D perhaps matching TRBD1 (6 bases). The V end was cut by 5 bases, the J end by 4 bases, with 15 bases between. Per germline, CDR1 SGHAT and CDR2 FQNNGV. There are 14 residues in the CDR3. DNA of the CDR3: TGTGCCAGCAGCCTACTATTACAGGGTTACGAGCAGTACTTC. It translates to CASSLLLQGYEQYF.

V gene TRBV12-5 combines with J gene TRBJ1-5; no clear D. Trimming shortened V by 7 bases and J by 2 bases, and 18 bases separated the two germline ends. The CDR3 has 16 amino acids. CDR1 is LGHNT, CDR2 FRNRAP, per germline. In DNA form, the CDR3 reads TGTGCTAGTGCCATTGACATCGGGCCCGGCAATCAGCCCCAGCATTTT. It translates to CASAIDIGPGNQPQHF.

The count of this clone is one. This chain connects TRBV2 to TRBJ2-7; 7 bases are a match to TRBD2. Germline assignment: CDR1 SNHLY and CDR2 FYNNEI. This CDR3 region has 14 residues. The J segment lost 2 bases and the V segment lost 4 bases, leaving 5 bases of the junction unmatched. The CDR3 sequence is CASSGRTSTYEQYF. The CDR3 DNA follows: TGTGCCAGCAGTGGGAGGACTAGTACCTACGAGCAGTACTTC.

The chain employs TRBV18 and TRBJ2-3, with 12 bases aligning to TRBD2. CDR3 length: 16 residues. The V gene end was trimmed by 6 bases and the J gene end by 4 bases; junction bases not matched to a gene: 8. The germline gives CDR1 KGHSH, CDR2 LQKENI. This CDR3 reads CASSLILAGGADTQYF. The CDR3 bases are TGTGCCAGCTCGCTAATACTAGCGGGAGGTGCAGATACGCAGTATTTT.

This chain joins TRBV6-1 and TRBJ2-3; 8 bases are shared with TRBD1. The CDR3 is made up of 15 amino acids. Germline CDR1 MNHNS, CDR2 SASEGT. Trimming cost V 1 base and J 5 bases; bases outside gene matches: 5. CDR3: CASSEDGTGLDTQYF. CDR3 sequence (DNA): TGTGCCAGCAGTGAAGACGGGACAGGACTAGATACGCAGTATTTT.

This CDR3 reads CASSLPGQGQYEQYF. The CDR3 region has the DNA TGTGCCAGCAGCTTGCCGGGACAGGGGCAATACGAGCAGTACTTC. The genes are TRBV5-6 and TRBJ2-7; 10 positions match TRBD1. The V gene's germline CDR1 is SGHDT and CDR2 YYEEEE. V shed 1 base and J 4 bases; nucleotides not matched to a gene: 5. This CDR3 has 15 residues.

The chain recombines TRBV4-1 with TRBJ1-2; 9 bases are a match to TRBD1. In germline, CDR1 is MGHRA, CDR2 YSYEKL. The V segment lost 1 base and the J segment 8 bases; nucleotides outside the gene matches: 5. CDR3 length equals 14 residues. The CDR3 region has the DNA TGCGCCAGCAGCCAAGTAACAGGGGGCGCAGGCTACACCTTC. The encoded protein is CASSQVTGGAGYTF.

This CDR3 reads CASSLGLLNEQFF. DNA for the CDR3: TGTGCCAGCAGCTTGGGGCTACTTAATGAGCAGTTCTTC. The chain has TRBV5-4 and TRBJ2-1, with D uncertain. The CDR3 has 13 residues. The V gene lost 0 bases and the J gene lost 7 bases, with 8 bases spanning the gap. Per the germline V gene, CDR1 is SGHNT and CDR2 is YYREEE (reference sequence).

This chain uses TRBV19 with TRBJ2-7; the D gene is possibly TRBD1 (5 bases). Germline loops: CDR1 LNHDA, CDR2 SQIVND (reference sequence). This CDR3 comprises 18 residues. V was shortened by 5 bases and J by 2 bases, with 25 bases between the two germline ends. CDR3 protein: CASSRLLRAGQEAYEQYF. The CDR3 DNA reads TGTGCCAGTAGTCGGTTGTTAAGGGCAGGGCAAGAGGCCTACGAGCAGTACTTC.

V gene TRBV9 combines with J gene TRBJ2-2; D is ambiguous. The CDR3 sequence is 14 residues long. Germline V CDR1 and CDR2: SGDLS, YYNGEE. V lost 0 bases and J lost 5, with 8 bases in between. CDR3 amino acids: CASSVGGLTGELFF. The CDR3 region has the DNA TGTGCCAGCAGCGTAGGGGGTCTGACCGGGGAGCTGTTTTTT.

This sequence joins TRBV4-3 and TRBJ2-7; D is possibly TRBD2 (5 bases). V lost 0 bases and J 5 bases, leaving 8 bases between the germline ends. Germline CDR1 is LGHNA and CDR2 is YSLEER. This CDR3 contains 13 residues. CDR3 sequence (DNA): TGCGCCAGCAGCCAAGATGAGGGTGACGAGCAGTACTTC. Amino acid sequence: CASSQDEGDEQYF.

The chain has TRBV5-1 and TRBJ1-2; TRBD1 aligns across 9 bases. V lost 0 bases to trimming and J lost 8 bases; unmatched junction nucleotides: 11. The CDR3 is made up of 16 amino acids. Per germline, CDR1 SGHRS and CDR2 YFSETQ. The CDR3 coding sequence is TGCGCCAGCAGCTTGGGTTTCGGACAGGGGATTTCGGGCTACACCTTC. It encodes CASSLGFGQGISGYTF.